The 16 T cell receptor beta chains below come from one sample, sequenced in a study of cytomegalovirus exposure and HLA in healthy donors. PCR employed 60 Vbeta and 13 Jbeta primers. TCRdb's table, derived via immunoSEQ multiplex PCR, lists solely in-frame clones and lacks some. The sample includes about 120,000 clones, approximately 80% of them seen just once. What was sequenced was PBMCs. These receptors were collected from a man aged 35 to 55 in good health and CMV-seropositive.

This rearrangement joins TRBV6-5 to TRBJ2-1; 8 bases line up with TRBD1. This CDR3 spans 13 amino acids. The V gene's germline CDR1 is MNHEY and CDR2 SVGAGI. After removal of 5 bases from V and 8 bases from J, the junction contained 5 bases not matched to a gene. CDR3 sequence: CASSTGTGDEQFF. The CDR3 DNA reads TGTGCCAGCAGTACCGGGACAGGCGATGAGCAGTTCTTC.

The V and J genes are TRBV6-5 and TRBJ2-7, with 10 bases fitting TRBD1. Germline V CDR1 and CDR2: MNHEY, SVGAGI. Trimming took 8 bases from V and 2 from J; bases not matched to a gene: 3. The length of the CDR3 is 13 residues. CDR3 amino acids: CASRGQGPYEQYF. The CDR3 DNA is TGTGCCAGCCGGGGACAGGGGCCCTACGAGCAGTACTTC.

The CDR3 DNA follows: TGTGCCAGCAGCTTGCCGGAGTACAATGAGCAGTTCTTC. It specifies CASSLPEYNEQFF. The chain combines TRBV7-9 with TRBJ2-1, with D unresolved. Trimming took off 3 bases at V and 4 bases at J, with 7 bases between the two ends. Germline V lookup: CDR1 SEHNR, CDR2 FQNEAQ (reference sequence). This CDR3 is 13 amino acids long.

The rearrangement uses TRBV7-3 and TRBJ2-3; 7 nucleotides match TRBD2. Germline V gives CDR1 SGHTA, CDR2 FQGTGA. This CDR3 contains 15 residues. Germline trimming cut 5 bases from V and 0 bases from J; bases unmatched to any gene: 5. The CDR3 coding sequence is TGTGCCAGCAGCACTCTAGCGGCTAGCACAGATACGCAGTATTTT. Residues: CASSTLAASTDTQYF.

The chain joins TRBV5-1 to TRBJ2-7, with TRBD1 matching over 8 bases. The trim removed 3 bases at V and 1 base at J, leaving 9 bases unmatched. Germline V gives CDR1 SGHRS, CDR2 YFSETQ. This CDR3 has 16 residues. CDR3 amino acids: CASSSLRGQASYEQYF. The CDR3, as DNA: TGCGCCAGCAGCTCGCTCCGGGGACAGGCGTCCTACGAGCAGTACTTC.

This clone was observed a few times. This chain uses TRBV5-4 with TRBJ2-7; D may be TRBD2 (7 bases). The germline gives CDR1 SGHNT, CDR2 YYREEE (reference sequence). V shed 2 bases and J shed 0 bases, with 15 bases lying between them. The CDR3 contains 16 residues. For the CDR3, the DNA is TGTGCCAGCAGCTTTGGGGGGGCCCTAAGCTCCTACGAGCAGTACTTC. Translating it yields CASSFGGALSSYEQYF.

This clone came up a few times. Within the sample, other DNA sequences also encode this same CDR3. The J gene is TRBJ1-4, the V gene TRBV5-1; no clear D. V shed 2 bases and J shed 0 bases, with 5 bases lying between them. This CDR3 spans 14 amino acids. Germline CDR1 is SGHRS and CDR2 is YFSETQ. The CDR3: CASSFAATNEKLFF. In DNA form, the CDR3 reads TGCGCCAGCAGCTTCGCAGCAACTAATGAAAAACTGTTTTTT.

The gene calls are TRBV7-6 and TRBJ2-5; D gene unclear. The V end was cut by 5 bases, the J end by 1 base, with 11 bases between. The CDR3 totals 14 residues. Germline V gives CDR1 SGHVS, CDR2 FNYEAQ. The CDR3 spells CASSLTGFQETQYF. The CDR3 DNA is TGTGCCAGCAGCCTGACCGGGTTCCAAGAGACCCAGTACTTC.

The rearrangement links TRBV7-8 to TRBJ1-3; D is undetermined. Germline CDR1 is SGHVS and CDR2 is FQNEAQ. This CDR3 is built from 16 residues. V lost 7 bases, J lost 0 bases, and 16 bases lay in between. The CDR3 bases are TGTGCCAGCACCGAGGGAGGTTCCTTCTCTGGAAACACCATATATTTT. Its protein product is CASTEGGSFSGNTIYF.

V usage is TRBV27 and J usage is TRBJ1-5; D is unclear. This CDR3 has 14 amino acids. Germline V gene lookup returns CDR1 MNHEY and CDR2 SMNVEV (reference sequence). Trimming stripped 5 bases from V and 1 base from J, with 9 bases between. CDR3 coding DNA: TGTGCCAGCAGTCCCCTCTACAGCAATCAGCCCCAGCATTTT. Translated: CASSPLYSNQPQHF.

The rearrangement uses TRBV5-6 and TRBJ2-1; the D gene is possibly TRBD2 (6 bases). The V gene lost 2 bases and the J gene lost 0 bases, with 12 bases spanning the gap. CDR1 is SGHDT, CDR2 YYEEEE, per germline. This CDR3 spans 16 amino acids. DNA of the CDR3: TGTGCCAGCAGCTTTGCAGCGGGCACCTCCTACAATGAGCAGTTCTTC. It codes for CASSFAAGTSYNEQFF.

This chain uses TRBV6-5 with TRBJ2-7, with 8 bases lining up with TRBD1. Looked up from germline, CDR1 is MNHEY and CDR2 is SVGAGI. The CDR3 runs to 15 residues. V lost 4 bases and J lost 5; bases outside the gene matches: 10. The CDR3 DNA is TGTGCCAGCAGTTCCCCAAGACAGGGGTGGAACGAGCAGTACTTC. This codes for CASSSPRQGWNEQYF.

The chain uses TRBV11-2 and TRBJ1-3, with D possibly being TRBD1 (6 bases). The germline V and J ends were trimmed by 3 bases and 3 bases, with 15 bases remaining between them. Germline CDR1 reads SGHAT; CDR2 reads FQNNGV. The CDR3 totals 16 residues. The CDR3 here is CASSLYRALRGNTIYF. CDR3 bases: TGTGCCAGCAGCTTGTACAGGGCTCTTCGTGGAAACACCATATATTTT.

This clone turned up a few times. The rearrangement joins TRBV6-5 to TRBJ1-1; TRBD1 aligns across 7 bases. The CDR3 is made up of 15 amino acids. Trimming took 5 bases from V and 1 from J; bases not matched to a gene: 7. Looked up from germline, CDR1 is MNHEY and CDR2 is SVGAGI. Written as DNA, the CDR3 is TGTGCCAGCAGTATCGGGACAGCGGGGAACACTGAAGCTTTCTTT. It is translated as CASSIGTAGNTEAFF.

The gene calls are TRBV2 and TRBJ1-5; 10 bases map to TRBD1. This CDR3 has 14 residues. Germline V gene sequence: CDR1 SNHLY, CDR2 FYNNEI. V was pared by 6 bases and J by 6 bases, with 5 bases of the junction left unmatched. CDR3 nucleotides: TGTGCCAGCAGGGGACAGGGGATCGGTCAGCCCCAGCATTTT. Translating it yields CASRGQGIGQPQHF. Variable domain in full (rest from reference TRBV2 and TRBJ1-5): EPEVTQTPSHQVTQMGQEVILRCVPISNHLYFYWYRQILGQKVEFLVSFYNNEISEKSEIFDDQFSVERPDGSNFTLKIRSTKLEDSAMYFCASRGQGIGQPQHFGDGTRLSIL.

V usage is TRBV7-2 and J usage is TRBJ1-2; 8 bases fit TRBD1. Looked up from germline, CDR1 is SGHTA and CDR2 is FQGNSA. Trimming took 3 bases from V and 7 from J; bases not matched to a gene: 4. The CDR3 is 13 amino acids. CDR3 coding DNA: TGTGCCAGCAGCTTCCAGGGGGCGTTTGGCTACACCTTC. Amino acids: CASSFQGAFGYTF.